Presented here are 19 T cell receptor beta chains from one specimen sequenced in a study of beta chain features in type 1 diabetes. Their antigens are not known. Study findings and constraints: Type 1 diabetes patients had moderately but significantly shorter TCRB CDR3s in all four CD4+ subsets.

Investigators reverse transcribed all isolated RNA, so they sequenced expressed TCRB transcripts. Profiled with immunoSEQ multiplex PCR; TCRdb holds only in-frame clones, not every one. Of some 250,000 clones listed, about a tenth are singletons. The sequenced sample was naive CD4+ T cells from blood. These receptors all stem from a man in his thirties or forties with type 1 diabetes.

This clone was counted between two and nine times. The rearrangement joins TRBV19 to TRBJ1-1; no firm D call. The germline gives CDR1 LNHDA, CDR2 SQIVND (reference sequence). V was cut by 6 bases and J by 5 bases, with 16 bases left in between. The CDR3 spans 14 residues. CDR3 residues: CASRKPGMGTEAFF. CDR3 nucleotides: TGTGCCAGTAGAAAACCGGGGATGGGGACTGAAGCTTTCTTT.

The V call is TRBV4-2, the J call TRBJ2-6, with D hard to call. Deletions cut 4 bases from V and 0 bases from J, with 7 bases between. This CDR3 contains 15 residues. Germline V gives CDR1 LGHNA, CDR2 YNFKEQ. The CDR3 region is CASSLDTSGANVLTF. CDR3 nucleotides: TGTGCCAGCAGCCTTGACACCTCTGGGGCCAACGTCCTGACTTTC.

The CDR3 DNA follows: TGTGCCAGCAGCCAAGAGGTTCGGGGGGCGCAAGGCTACACCTTC. Its protein product is CASSQEVRGAQGYTF. This chain links TRBV4-2 with TRBJ1-2; weak D call: TRBD1 (6 bases). Trimming shortened V by 0 bases and J by 8 bases, and 16 bases separated the two germline ends. The germline V gene encodes CDR1 LGHNA and CDR2 YNFKEQ. CDR3 length: 15 amino acids.

The rearrangement joins TRBV7-9 to TRBJ1-5; D remains unclear. The V and J ends lost 5 bases and 0 bases respectively, with 8 bases between them. Germline CDR1 is SEHNR and CDR2 is FQNEAQ (reference sequence). This CDR3 is built from 14 residues. CDR3 loop: CASSAGISNQPQHF. In DNA, the CDR3 is TGTGCCAGCAGCGCAGGTATTAGCAATCAGCCCCAGCATTTT.

Turning to this clone: This same CDR3 is encoded by further DNA sequences in the sample. This sequence joins TRBV4-3 and TRBJ2-3, with 7 positions matching TRBD2. The V and J ends lost 0 bases and 9 bases, in that order; junction bases with no gene match: 3. Germline CDR1 is LGHNA and CDR2 is YSLEER. There are 13 residues in the CDR3. Here the CDR3 reads CASSQDRGDTQYF. DNA for the CDR3: TGCGCCAGCAGCCAAGATCGGGGGGACACGCAGTATTTT.

This clone showed up just a few times. The chain is built from TRBV10-3 and TRBJ1-1; D is possibly TRBD1 (5 bases). Germline CDR1 reads ENHRY; CDR2 reads SYGVKD. CDR3 size: 13 residues. Trimming took off 10 bases at V and 1 base at J, with 13 bases between the two ends. The CDR3 loop reads CATRPDKNTEAFF. DNA of the CDR3: TGTGCCACTCGCCCGGACAAGAACACTGAAGCTTTCTTT.

The chain has TRBV9 and TRBJ2-4, with D hard to call. The germline CDR1 and CDR2 sequences are SGDLS and YYNGEE. This CDR3 spans 15 amino acids. Trimming shortened V by 0 bases and J by 7 bases, and 14 bases separated the two germline ends. The CDR3 loop is CASSVDHYHGNIQYF. The DNA of the CDR3 is TGTGCCAGCAGCGTAGATCACTATCACGGGAACATTCAGTACTTC.

This clone occurred a few times. V usage is TRBV7-9 and J usage is TRBJ1-1; possibly TRBD1 for D (6 bases). The CDR3 is made up of 13 amino acids. Germline-derived CDR1 and CDR2 are SEHNR and FQNEAQ (reference sequence). The V and J ends lost 6 bases and 2 bases respectively, with 10 bases between them. DNA of the CDR3: TGTGCCAGCAGTACAGGGATAAACACTGAAGCTTTCTTT. It yields the protein CASSTGINTEAFF.

This chain connects TRBV7-9 to TRBJ1-1; D gene ambiguous. The CDR3 length is 15 residues. V dropped 0 bases and J dropped 5 bases, with 13 bases sitting between them. Germline V gene data show CDR1 as SEHNR and CDR2 as FQNEAQ (reference sequence). In DNA, the CDR3 is TGTGCCAGCAGCTTAGCGGGGAGCCGGCCTACTGAAGCTTTCTTT. This codes for CASSLAGSRPTEAFF.

The table lists this clone with a few counts. The CDR3: CSVGQRSNQPQHF. In nucleotides, the CDR3 is TGCAGCGTTGGGCAGCGTAGCAATCAGCCCCAGCATTTT. The V and J genes are TRBV29-1 and TRBJ1-5, with D hard to call. This CDR3 spans 13 amino acids. Germline V gives CDR1 SQVTM, CDR2 ANQGSEA. V was shortened by 4 bases and J by 0 bases, with 7 bases between the two germline ends.

The chain uses TRBV30 and TRBJ2-5; TRBD1 matches at 9 bases. CDR1 is GTSNPN and CDR2 is SVGIG in the germline V gene (reference sequence). Unmatched junction bases numbered 6, after V lost 6 bases and J lost 7 bases. This CDR3 spans 12 amino acids. The chain's CDR3 is CACNRGPGTQYF. The CDR3 DNA reads as TGTGCCTGTAACAGGGGGCCGGGGACCCAGTACTTC.

The CDR3: CASSISTGNTEAFF. CDR3 DNA sequence: TGTGCCAGTAGTATCAGTACAGGGAACACTGAAGCTTTCTTT. The chain couples TRBV19 to TRBJ1-1, with a weak D call TRBD1 (5 bases). Trimming stripped 3 bases from V and 1 base from J, with 9 bases between. CDR3 length: 14 amino acids. The germline gives CDR1 LNHDA, CDR2 SQIVND (reference sequence).

This clone was seen a few times. The chain couples TRBV2 to TRBJ2-3; 8 bases fit TRBD2. The length of the CDR3 is 15 residues. Germline values: CDR1 SNHLY, CDR2 FYNNEI. V lost 7 bases and J lost 4; bases outside the gene matches: 10. CDR3 loop: CASTPGSGGADTQYF. CDR3 DNA: TGTGCCAGCACCCCGGGGAGCGGGGGTGCAGATACGCAGTATTTT.

The rearrangement links TRBV7-9 to TRBJ2-7; D gene unclear. The V gene's germline CDR1 is SEHNR and CDR2 FQNEAQ (reference sequence). The CDR3 is made up of 14 amino acids. Trimming stripped 1 base from V and 3 bases from J, with 10 bases between. CDR3 protein: CASSLGPPLYEQYF. The CDR3 region has the DNA TGTGCCAGCAGCTTAGGGCCACCCCTCTACGAGCAGTACTTC.

This rearrangement joins TRBV2 to TRBJ2-1; possibly TRBD1 for D (5 bases). The CDR3 is 14 amino acids. V was pared by 0 bases and J by 5 bases, with 8 bases between. Germline-derived CDR1 and CDR2 are SNHLY and FYNNEI. CDR3 sequence reads: CASSEAGEDNEQFF. The CDR3 bases are TGTGCCAGCAGTGAAGCAGGGGAAGACAATGAGCAGTTCTTC.

This clone was detected a few times. This chain uses TRBV2 with TRBJ2-3; TRBD1 might be the D (5 bases). Trimming removed 5 bases at V and 2 bases at J, with 14 bases between. Germline CDR1 is SNHLY and CDR2 is FYNNEI. There are 15 residues in the CDR3. CDR3 sequence: CASSPILGVTDTQYF. In nucleotides, the CDR3 is TGTGCCAGCAGTCCAATTTTAGGGGTCACAGATACGCAGTATTTT.

This clone was observed a few times. V is TRBV2 and J is TRBJ2-2, with D possibly being TRBD1 (5 bases). The CDR3 totals 14 residues. The germline CDR1 and CDR2 sequences are SNHLY and FYNNEI. V shed 7 bases and J shed 0 bases, with 9 bases lying between them. CDR3 sequence (DNA): TGTGCCAGCAAGGCCAGGGCGAACACCGGGGAGCTGTTTTTT. It specifies CASKARANTGELFF.

This clone was observed a few times. This chain uses TRBV7-3 with TRBJ1-6; D is perhaps TRBD1 (5 bases). CDR3 length: 14 residues. The V end was cut by 3 bases, the J end by 7 bases, with 10 bases between. CDR1 and CDR2 (germline): SGHTA, FQGTGA. The CDR3 sequence: CASSFSRANSPLHF. Here the CDR3 DNA reads TGTGCCAGCAGCTTCAGCAGGGCCAATTCACCCCTCCACTTT.

J is TRBJ1-2 and V is TRBV29-1, with TRBD1 matching over 9 bases. CDR1 and CDR2 (germline): SQVTM, ANQGSEA. The trim removed 3 bases at V and 3 bases at J, leaving 8 bases unmatched. The CDR3 is 15 residues long. CDR3 region: CSVDLTTGGDYGYTF. Written as DNA, the CDR3 is TGCAGCGTTGATTTGACCACAGGGGGCGACTATGGCTACACCTTC.